This passage covers 15 T cell receptor beta chains from one sample sequenced in a study of Tregs in tolerant kidney transplant recipients. Data came from immunoSEQ multiplex PCR; TCRdb stores just in-frame clones and leaves some out. The sample includes some 110,000 clones, about 90% of them seen just once. Sequenced: CD4+ T cells from blood. These receptors were collected from a human donor in good health.

The V gene is TRBV4-1, the J gene TRBJ2-3, with D unclear. The V gene's germline CDR1 is MGHRA and CDR2 YSYEKL. Deletions cut 1 base from V and 2 bases from J, with 7 bases between. The CDR3 contains 14 residues. The CDR3 loop reads CASSQVGLTDTQYF. The CDR3 region has the DNA TGCGCCAGCAGCCAAGTCGGCCTCACAGATACGCAGTATTTT.

The V and J genes are TRBV7-8 and TRBJ1-6; D gene ambiguous. The CDR3 length is 15 residues. The V gene's germline CDR1 is SGHVS and CDR2 FQNEAQ. V was pared by 0 bases and J by 5 bases, with 8 bases between. CDR3 nucleotides: TGTGCCAGCAGCTTAGCTGGGCAGAATAATTCACCCCTCCACTTT. This codes for CASSLAGQNNSPLHF. The variable domain in full, with the rest retrieved from reference TRBV7-8 and TRBJ1-6, is GAGVSQSPRYKVAKRGQDVALRCDPISGHVSLFWYQQALGQGPEFLTYFQNEAQLDKSGLPSDRFFAERPEGSVSTLKIQRTQQEDSAVYLCASSLAGQNNSPLHFGNGTRLTVT.

The chain combines TRBV6-1 with TRBJ2-2; either TRBD1 or TRBD2 may fit D (5 bases each). V lost 5 bases, J lost 3 bases, and 13 bases lay in between. CDR1 is MNHNS and CDR2 is SASEGT in the germline V gene. The length of the CDR3 is 15 residues. CDR3 sequence: CASSWGRDYTGELFF. DNA for the CDR3: TGTGCCAGCAGTTGGGGACGGGATTACACCGGGGAGCTGTTTTTT.

This chain connects TRBV7-8 to TRBJ1-1; D is undetermined. V was trimmed by 1 base and J by 2 bases, leaving 5 bases between them. Germline V lookup: CDR1 SGHVS, CDR2 FQNEAQ. The CDR3 loop spans 13 amino acids. The CDR3 region is CASSLGQNTEAFF. Here the CDR3 DNA reads TGTGCCAGCAGCTTAGGACAAAACACTGAAGCTTTCTTT.

This chain joins TRBV5-1 and TRBJ2-7, with D possibly being TRBD1 (5 bases). V was clipped by 4 bases and J by 6 bases, with 20 bases between them. The V gene's germline CDR1 is SGHRS and CDR2 YFSETQ. The CDR3 is 15 amino acids. Here the CDR3 DNA reads TGCGCCAGCAGCCAAAGGGTGCAGGGTATCGGCGAGCAGTACTTC. Translating gives CASSQRVQGIGEQYF.

This clone was recorded only once. The chain recombines TRBV10-2 with TRBJ1-5; a possible D gene is TRBD1 (5 bases). Germline CDR1 WSHSY, CDR2 SAAADI. The CDR3 length is 15 residues. With 3 bases removed from V and 4 bases from J, the gap between germline ends came to 13 bases. The DNA of the CDR3 is TGCGCCAGCAGTGACAGGGACTCGCCGAATCAGCCCCAGCATTTT. Protein sequence: CASSDRDSPNQPQHF.

J is TRBJ2-3 and V is TRBV5-6, with 7 bases that match TRBD1. The CDR3 spans 18 residues. J was trimmed by 0 bases and V by 6 bases; bases with no gene match: 16. Germline CDR1 SGHDT, CDR2 YYEEEE. This CDR3 is CASTPLPPGQPSTDTQYF. DNA of the CDR3: TGTGCCAGCACCCCGCTACCACCGGGACAGCCGAGCACAGATACGCAGTATTTT.

V is TRBV2 and J is TRBJ2-7; TRBD1 might be the D (5 bases). The V and J ends lost 7 bases and 4 bases respectively, with 8 bases between them. Germline lookup yields CDR1 SNHLY and CDR2 FYNNEI. The CDR3 runs 11 residues. As DNA, the CDR3 is TGTGCCAGCACCCAGGGTTACGAGCAGTACTTC. Translation: CASTQGYEQYF.

The chain combines TRBV2 with TRBJ1-5; no clear D. Germline V gives CDR1 SNHLY, CDR2 FYNNEI. This CDR3 spans 15 amino acids. Trimming took 5 bases from V and 2 from J, leaving 13 bases between them. CDR3 nucleotide sequence: TGTGCCAGCAGTACGGGTGGGTTGGGCAATCAGCCCCAGCATTTT. Its translation: CASSTGGLGNQPQHF.

The rearrangement uses TRBV7-2 and TRBJ2-7, with TRBD2 matching 12 bases. This CDR3 region has 14 residues. Germline V CDR1 and CDR2: SGHTA, FQGNSA. With V trimmed by 7 bases and J by 4 bases, 5 bases remained unmatched. CDR3 coding DNA: TGTGCCAGCACCCAGACTAGCGGGGGTTACGAGCAGTACTTC. It translates to CASTQTSGGYEQYF.

This chain connects TRBV7-9 to TRBJ1-2; no firm D call. Per germline, CDR1 SEHNR and CDR2 FQNEAQ (reference sequence). The ends were cut back, 1 base at V and 5 bases at J, with 5 bases in the middle. This CDR3 contains 12 residues. Here the CDR3 reads CASSLDPYGYTF. Here the CDR3 DNA reads TGTGCCAGCAGCTTAGACCCTTATGGCTACACCTTC. The whole variable domain, remainder taken from reference TRBV7-9 and TRBJ1-2, is DTGVSQNPRHKITKRGQNVTFRCDPISEHNRLYWYRQTLGQGPEFLTYFQNEAQLEKSRLLSDRFSAERPKGSFSTLEIQRTEQGDSAMYLCASSLDPYGYTFGSGTRLTVV.

The rearrangement joins TRBV18 to TRBJ1-6; D ambiguous. The germline V and J ends were trimmed by 3 bases and 0 bases, with 6 bases remaining between them. CDR3 length: 15 residues. The germline gives CDR1 KGHSH, CDR2 LQKENI. The CDR3 spells CASSPGSSYNSPLHF. CDR3 coding DNA: TGTGCCAGCTCACCGGGAAGCTCCTATAATTCACCCCTCCACTTT. The entire variable domain, with the rest obtained from reference TRBV18 and TRBJ1-6, is as follows: NAGVMQNPRHLVRRRGQEARLRCSPMKGHSHVYWYRQLPEEGLKFMVYLQKENIIDESGMPKERFSAEFPKEGPSILRIQQVVRGDSAAYFCASSPGSSYNSPLHFGNGTRLTVT.

In its sample, this clone was seen once. The chain recombines TRBV5-1 with TRBJ2-3; 10 positions match TRBD2. Germline V gives CDR1 SGHRS, CDR2 YFSETQ. The CDR3 spans 17 residues. J was trimmed by 6 bases and V by 0 bases; bases with no gene match: 10. The CDR3 DNA is TGCGCCAGCAGCTTGGCCGCTTCTAGCGGGAGAGCTGATACGCAGTATTTT. This gives the protein CASSLAASSGRADTQYF.

This clone has only a few counts. This rearrangement joins TRBV6-1 to TRBJ1-5; weak D call: TRBD1 (6 bases). The V end was cut by 9 bases, the J end by 6 bases, with 15 bases between. Germline V gives CDR1 MNHNS, CDR2 SASEGT. The CDR3 loop spans 13 amino acids. The CDR3 spells CASATGMGQPQHF. CDR3 nucleotide sequence: TGTGCCAGTGCAACAGGGATGGGTCAGCCCCAGCATTTT.

This clone was picked up a small number of times. The gene calls are TRBV6-5 and TRBJ1-2, with D hard to call. Germline V gene data show CDR1 as MNHEY and CDR2 as SVGAGI. Trimming stripped 5 bases from V and 5 bases from J, with 15 bases between. There are 14 residues in the CDR3. For the CDR3, the DNA is TGTGCCAGCAGTCTCGCCGAAGTAGGGTATGGCTACACCTTC. Translated, it gives CASSLAEVGYGYTF.